Given below is one T cell receptor (beta chain) in context. The source of the sample is a study of CD8+CD57+ T cells in acquired aplastic anemia. CDR3 length: 14 residues. Germline CDR1 is WNHNN and CDR2 is SYGVQD (reference sequence). J was trimmed by 5 bases and V by 4 bases; bases with no gene match: 5. Investigators profiled TCR beta VDJ and CDR3 from genomic DNA template. MiXCR was run by TCRdb on the reads, yielding one entry per CDR3 protein. The table lists 40,000 to 50,000 distinct CDR3 sequences, roughly 69% of them singletons. The chain uses TRBV10-1 and TRBJ2-7; 10 bases line up with TRBD2. Sequenced sample: sorted CD4+, CD8+, or CD8+CD57+ T cells (not recorded which) from PBMCs. The TCR originated in a human donor in good health, serving as a control. The CDR3: CASSASGRAHEQYF. The CDR3 DNA reads as TGCGCCAGCAGTGCGAGCGGGAGGGCTCACGAGCAGTACTTC.